These 24 T cell receptor beta chains originate from one sample sequenced in a study of blood T cells in healthy people across ages. A second roughly 7 to 11 cycle PCR used barcoded and J-beta primers. One entry per CDR3 protein, called by TCRdb with MiXCR from the 5' RACE reads. Seen here are over 1.5 million distinct CDR3 sequences, just under 50% observed once, and the top ten hold over 2%. The sequenced material came from blood. These receptor sequences come from a woman aged 35 to 49 in good health.

The rearrangement links TRBV7-9 to TRBJ2-3, with TRBD2 as a possible D gene (5 bases). CDR3 length equals 13 residues. Trimming took off 5 bases at V and 4 bases at J, with 10 bases between the two ends. The V gene's germline CDR1 is SEHNR and CDR2 FQNEAQ (reference sequence). Written as DNA, the CDR3 is TGTGCCAGCAGCCCCACGGACTCAGATACGCAGTATTTT. Protein: CASSPTDSDTQYF.

The chain recombines TRBV6-6 with TRBJ1-1, with D unclear. The CDR3 runs 13 residues. V was clipped by 7 bases and J by 1 base, with 10 bases between them. Germline V gene sequence: CDR1 MNHNY, CDR2 SVGAGI (reference sequence). The CDR3 loop reads CASILDGNTEAFF. DNA of the CDR3: TGTGCCAGCATCCTGGACGGGAACACTGAAGCTTTCTTT.

The V call is TRBV6-6, the J call TRBJ1-2; D gene uncertain. The germline CDR1 and CDR2 sequences are MNHNY and SVGAGI (reference sequence). The CDR3 contains 13 residues. V was pared by 0 bases and J by 8 bases, with 10 bases between. CDR3 protein: CASSYSGIGGYTF. In nucleotides, the CDR3 is TGTGCCAGCAGTTACTCGGGGATAGGGGGCTACACCTTC.

This rearrangement joins TRBV4-3 to TRBJ2-3; TRBD2 matches at 7 bases. The CDR3 is 17 amino acids. Germline lookup yields CDR1 LGHNA and CDR2 YSLEER. J lost 1 base, V lost 2 bases, and 9 bases had no gene match. The chain's CDR3 is CASSQLDRGEGTDTQYF. For the CDR3, the DNA is TGCGCCAGCAGCCAACTCGACCGGGGGGAGGGCACAGATACGCAGTATTTT.

The chain is built from TRBV6-2 or TRBV6-3 and TRBJ1-5; D gene ambiguous. V lost 7 bases, J lost 5 bases, and 18 bases lay in between. The germline V gene encodes CDR1 MNHEY and CDR2 SVGEGT. This CDR3 has 15 residues. CDR3: CASTRESVRDQPQHF. DNA for the CDR3: TGTGCCAGCACTCGTGAGTCCGTTAGGGATCAGCCCCAGCATTTT.

V gene TRBV2 combines with J gene TRBJ1-5; D might be TRBD1 (5 bases). V was shortened by 5 bases and J by 3 bases, with 11 bases between the two germline ends. The germline CDR1 and CDR2 sequences are SNHLY and FYNNEI. The CDR3 is 14 amino acids. The CDR3 loop is CASSTDSHNQPQHF. CDR3 sequence (DNA): TGTGCCAGCAGTACAGACAGTCACAATCAGCCCCAGCATTTT.

This chain links TRBV19 with TRBJ2-5, with 7 positions matching TRBD1. The CDR3 covers 14 residues. V shed 5 bases and J 11 bases; nucleotides not matched to a gene: 14. CDR1 and CDR2 from the germline V gene are LNHDA and SQIVND (reference sequence). The CDR3 is CASSLTGQRNEQYF. In DNA form, the CDR3 reads TGTGCCAGTAGTCTCACGGGACAGCGGAATGAGCAGTACTTC.

In its sample, this clonotype was seen many times. This chain connects TRBV29-1 to TRBJ1-2; 9 nucleotides line up with TRBD1. Looked up from germline, CDR1 is SQVTM and CDR2 is ANQGSEA. The junction had 6 bases not matched to a gene; V was cut back by 1 base and J by 6 bases. The CDR3 runs to 14 residues. CDR3 bases: TGCAGCGTTGAAGCCCGGGACAGGGAAGATGGCTACACCTTC. Its translation: CSVEARDREDGYTF.

To note about this clonotype: One end of the junction fails to match germline, which may point to a read error. The chain links TRBV29-1 to TRBJ2-1; TRBD2 matches at 8 bases. The CDR3 runs to 16 residues. CDR1 and CDR2 (germline): SQVTM, ANQGSEA. The CDR3 region is CSVELLRGGRDNERFF. CDR3 nucleotide sequence: TGCAGCGTTGAACTCCTCCGGGGGGGCCGCGACAATGAGCGGTTCTTC.

This sequence joins TRBV18 and TRBJ2-5; D remains ambiguous. The CDR3 extends over 14 amino acids. V dropped 0 bases and J dropped 1 base, with 6 bases sitting between them. Germline loops: CDR1 KGHSH, CDR2 LQKENI. The CDR3 spells CASSPPYPQETQYF. The CDR3 coding sequence is TGTGCCAGCTCACCACCGTACCCCCAAGAGACCCAGTACTTC.

This clonotype appeared a single time. This chain links TRBV6-1 with TRBJ1-4; D remains unclear. The CDR3 runs 16 residues. Per the germline V gene, CDR1 is MNHNS and CDR2 is SASEGT. Trimming stripped 4 bases from V and 3 bases from J, with 15 bases between. CDR3 DNA: TGTGCCAGCAGTGCAACCGCGAGGGCCCCTAATGAAAAACTGTTTTTT. It is translated as CASSATARAPNEKLFF.

This chain connects TRBV5-1 to TRBJ1-5, with D unresolved. CDR3 size: 16 residues. V lost 0 bases and J lost 3, with 13 bases in between. The germline V gene has CDR1 SGHRS and CDR2 YFSETQ. As DNA, the CDR3 is TGCGCCAGCAGCTTGGTGCCAGGCACGAACAATCAGCCCCAGCATTTT. The encoded protein is CASSLVPGTNNQPQHF.

This clonotype was counted many times. The chain links TRBV29-1 to TRBJ2-1, with TRBD2 identical over 7 bases. This CDR3 is 14 amino acids long. CDR1 is SQVTM, CDR2 ANQGSEA, per germline. The ends lost 0 bases at V and 7 bases at J; junction bases unmatched: 6. CDR3 sequence: CSVEEPSGVNEQFF. In DNA, the CDR3 is TGCAGCGTTGAAGAACCGAGCGGGGTAAATGAGCAGTTCTTC.

As for this clonotype: A read error may account for a junction end that differs from germline. The V gene is TRBV4-1, the J gene TRBJ2-6; the D is unclear. Per germline, CDR1 MGHRA and CDR2 YSYEKL. This CDR3 spans 17 amino acids. CDR3 loop: CASRQDQSIPGANVLTF. In DNA, the CDR3 is TGCGCCAGCAGGCAAGATCAGTCAATCCCCGGGGCCAACGTCCTGACTTTC.

The rearrangement joins TRBV6-2 or TRBV6-3 to TRBJ2-1; 11 bases align to TRBD2. The CDR3 extends over 19 amino acids. CDR1 and CDR2 from the germline V gene are MNHEY and SVGEGT. The ends lost 2 bases at V and 0 bases at J; junction bases unmatched: 9. The CDR3 coding sequence is TGTGCCAGCAGTTACCCTACTAGCGGGGGCACAATCTCCTACAATGAGCAGTTCTTC. This codes for CASSYPTSGGTISYNEQFF.

V usage is TRBV12-3 or TRBV12-4 and J usage is TRBJ2-7; D possibly corresponds to TRBD2 (5 bases). The tail of the sequence fits TRBJ2-5 better, so the J call may be wrong. The CDR3 loop spans 14 amino acids. CDR3: CASSFAGVQETQYF. The CDR3 nucleotides read TGTGCCAGCAGTTTCGCCGGGGTACAAGAGACCCAGTACTTC.

Only a few counts were recorded for this clonotype. The chain employs TRBV20-1 and TRBJ2-5; D possibly corresponds to TRBD1 (6 bases). CDR3 length: 14 amino acids. V was cut by 0 bases and J by 5 bases, with 13 bases left in between. Germline lookup yields CDR1 DFQATT and CDR2 SNEGSKA (reference sequence). CDR3 sequence (DNA): TGCAGTGCTAGAGATCCCTACAGGGCCGAGACCCAGTACTTC. It yields the protein CSARDPYRAETQYF.

V usage is TRBV24-1 and J usage is TRBJ2-3; weak D call: TRBD2 (6 bases). Germline V gene lookup returns CDR1 KGHDR and CDR2 SFDVKD. Trimming took off 8 bases at V and 5 bases at J, with 19 bases between the two ends. This CDR3 is 15 amino acids long. The CDR3 loop reads CATTPTSSQVDTQYF. CDR3 sequence (DNA): TGTGCCACCACCCCCACTAGCTCCCAGGTAGATACGCAGTATTTT.

The CDR3 region has the DNA TGCAGTGCTCCCCGGGACAGGTTTAATGAAAAACTGTTTTTT. Translation: CSAPRDRFNEKLFF. The chain joins TRBV20-1 to TRBJ1-4; TRBD1 matches 8 bases. This CDR3 is built from 14 residues. The germline V gene has CDR1 DFQATT and CDR2 SNEGSKA (reference sequence). The V segment lost 5 bases and the J segment 4 bases; nucleotides outside the gene matches: 6.

This clonotype showed up just a few times. The chain employs TRBV7-8 and TRBJ2-7, with D possibly matching TRBD1 (7 bases). This CDR3 has 16 residues. V dropped 1 base and J dropped 5 bases, with 18 bases sitting between them. Per germline, CDR1 SGHVS and CDR2 FQNEAQ. The CDR3 bases are TGTGCCAGCAGCTTAGTGTCCGGCAGGGGGGAGAACGAGCAGTACTTC. Translating gives CASSLVSGRGENEQYF.

The chain links TRBV10-3 to TRBJ2-7; no clear D gene. This CDR3 is built from 12 residues. V shed 6 bases and J shed 2 bases, with 8 bases lying between them. In germline, CDR1 is ENHRY, CDR2 SYGVKD. CDR3 amino acids: CAISPHAYEQYF. CDR3 nucleotides: TGTGCCATCAGCCCACACGCCTACGAGCAGTACTTC.

The chain couples TRBV20-1 to TRBJ2-7, with D perhaps assigned TRBD1 or TRBD2 (5 bases each). Trimming took 4 bases from V and 6 from J, leaving 28 bases between them. Germline CDR1 is DFQATT and CDR2 is SNEGSKA (reference sequence). The CDR3 is made up of 17 amino acids. DNA of the CDR3: TGCAGTGCTATCGCCGTTGGGGGATCACGCCCTATGGTCGAGCAGTACTTC. Residues: CSAIAVGGSRPMVEQYF.

The CDR3 DNA reads TGCAGTGCTAAGGATGGCGCATTCACCTACAATGAGCAGTTCTTC. Translated, it gives CSAKDGAFTYNEQFF. The V call is TRBV20-1, the J call TRBJ2-1; D ambiguous. The germline V gene has CDR1 DFQATT and CDR2 SNEGSKA (reference sequence). The length of the CDR3 is 15 residues. V lost 4 bases and J 2 bases, leaving 15 bases between the germline ends.

This clonotype was recorded a few times. The chain recombines TRBV20-1 with TRBJ2-1; D is possibly TRBD2 (6 bases). Germline V gene sequence: CDR1 DFQATT, CDR2 SNEGSKA (reference sequence). Deletions cut 0 bases from V and 9 bases from J, with 15 bases between. There are 14 residues in the CDR3. CDR3 loop: CSARDRSGGTEQFF. CDR3 in DNA: TGCAGTGCTAGAGATCGGAGTGGGGGGACTGAGCAGTTCTTC.